Listed below are T cell receptor beta chains from one sample, sequenced in a study of cytomegalovirus exposure and HLA in healthy donors. TCRdb's copy holds only in-frame clones and misses some; the assay was immunoSEQ multiplex PCR. The sample lists 100,000 or so clones, roughly 80% occurring once. Sequencing was performed on PBMCs. The receptors originated from a man between 25 and 39 years old in good health and CMV-seropositive. Both conserved end residues are part of each CDR3. A D gene is named only where the DNA matches it firmly. The listing skips clone size in some rows; elsewhere it reads once, few, many or a size class.

v_gene	d_gene	abundance	j_gene	CDR3nt	CDR3aa
TRBV2	TRBD1	NA	TRBJ2-2	TGTGCCAGCAGACCACAGGGGGCTGGCACCGGGGAGCTGTTTTTT	CASRPQGAGTGELFF
TRBV4-3	TRBD1	NA	TRBJ2-1	TGCGCCAGCAGCCAAGATATTGGCAGGGGGCAAGATGAGCAGTTCTTC	CASSQDIGRGQDEQFF
TRBV7-2	TRBD1	NA	TRBJ1-1	TGTGCCAGCAGCTTAGAACAGGGGGCAGGCACTGAAGCTTTCTTT	CASSLEQGAGTEAFF
TRBV6-5	NA	NA	TRBJ2-2	TGTGCCAGCACTTCTAGCGCGACGGGGGCCGGGGAGCTGTTTTTT	CASTSSATGAGELFF
TRBV10-2	TRBD1	few	TRBJ2-7	TGCGCCAGCAGGGGACAGTACGAGCAGTACTTC	CASRGQYEQYF
TRBV28	NA	NA	TRBJ1-4	TGTGCCAGTGGGGCTCGGGAAAAACTGTTTTTT	CASGAREKLFF
TRBV27	TRBD1	NA	TRBJ2-1	TGTGCCAGCCTCGGGACAGGGGGTTTTGAGCAGTTCTTC	CASLGTGGFEQFF
TRBV10-3	TRBD1	NA	TRBJ2-7	TGTGCCATCACGACAGGGAGCTCCTACGAGCAGTACTTC	CAITTGSSYEQYF
TRBV27	TRBD1	NA	TRBJ1-2	TGTGCCAGCAGTGAATACCGGGACAGGGGATCTGTTGGCTACACCTTC	CASSEYRDRGSVGYTF
TRBV19	TRBD2	NA	TRBJ2-5	TGTGCCAGTAGTATAGCCCCCGGGACTAGCGGGAGGGCCCAGGAGCAGTACTTC	CASSIAPGTSGRAQEQYF
TRBV18	TRBD2	NA	TRBJ2-1	TGTGCCAGCTCACTGGTTGGGGCTAGCGGGAGTAATGAGCAGTTCTTC	CASSLVGASGSNEQFF
TRBV10-3	TRBD2	NA	TRBJ2-2	TGTGCCATCAGCCAGGCGGCGGGAGACACCGGGGAGCTGTTTTTT	CAISQAAGDTGELFF
TRBV6-5	TRBD1	NA	TRBJ2-2	TGTGCCAGCAGTCCTCAGGGGGCGGGCGGGGAGCTGTTTTTT	CASSPQGAGGELFF
TRBV11-2	NA	NA	TRBJ2-6	TGTGCCAGCAGCTTAGACCCAAGGGGTGAGGCTCTCTCTGGGGCCAACGTCCTGACTTTC	CASSLDPRGEALSGANVLTF
TRBV7-9	NA	NA	TRBJ2-7	TGTTCCAGCAGCGCAGGGGCCCCCTACGAGCAGTACTTC	CSSSAGAPYEQYF
TRBV25-1	NA	NA	TRBJ2-4	TGTGCGATGTGGCGGTTTGACATTCAGTACTTC	CAMWRFDIQYF
TRBV27	NA	NA	TRBJ1-5	TGTGCCAGCAGTTTACAGGGGCAGCCCCAGCATTTT	CASSLQGQPQHF
TRBV10-3	TRBD2	once	TRBJ2-2	TGTGCCATCAGTGAGTCCCTAGCGGGAGGGCTTGGCACCGGGGAGCTGTTTTTT	CAISESLAGGLGTGELFF
TRBV4-1	NA	NA	TRBJ2-7	TGCGCCAGCAGCCAAGATACCGGCAGGGAAACCTACGAGCAGTACTTC	CASSQDTGRETYEQYF
TRBV7-2	TRBD1	NA	TRBJ2-1	TGTGCCAGCAGCTCCCGGGACAGGGGGAATGAGCAGTTCTTC	CASSSRDRGNEQFF
TRBV29-1	TRBD2	NA	TRBJ2-1	TGCAGCGTTGAAGGTGCTAGCGGGAGGCGGGCCAATGAGCAGTTCTTC	CSVEGASGRRANEQFF
TRBV6-1	NA	NA	TRBJ2-7	TGTGCCAGCAGTGACGTCGGGGTCGAGCAGTACTTC	CASSDVGVEQYF
TRBV7-8	NA	NA	TRBJ1-5	TGTGCCAGCAGCCTCCCGGGTAGCAATCAGCCCCAGCATTTT	CASSLPGSNQPQHF
TRBV4-1	NA	NA	TRBJ1-3	TGCGCCAGCAGCCAAGAGGCGGACAGTGGAAACACCATATATTTT	CASSQEADSGNTIYF
TRBV5-1	TRBD1	NA	TRBJ2-7	TGCGCCAGCAGCTTGGAGTGGCAGGGGGTTTACGAGCAGTACTTC	CASSLEWQGVYEQYF
TRBV29-1	NA	NA	TRBJ1-5	TGCAGCGTTGGTGCGGGGGATAGCAATCAGCCCCAGCATTTT	CSVGAGDSNQPQHF
TRBV23-1	TRBD1	NA	TRBJ1-3	TGCGCCAGCGGGGATTGGGACAGGGTTTTCTTCCGTTTTAGAAACACCATATATTTT	CASGDWDRVFFRFRNTIYF
TRBV28	TRBD1	NA	TRBJ1-1	TGTGCCAGCGGAGTCCAGGGGGGCACTGAAGCTTTCTTT	CASGVQGGTEAFF
TRBV29-1	TRBD2	NA	TRBJ2-5	TGCAGCTTAAGGGGACTAGCGGGAGACGAGACCCAGTACTTC	CSLRGLAGDETQYF
TRBV11-3	TRBD1	NA	TRBJ2-3	TGTGCCAGCAGCTTAGGGGATCGGACAGGGTTGAGGACAGATACGCAGTATTTT	CASSLGDRTGLRTDTQYF
TRBV27	NA	NA	TRBJ1-2	TGTGCCAGCAGTTTTGGGAGCCTCTATGGCTACACCTTC	CASSFGSLYGYTF
TRBV7-2	TRBD2	NA	TRBJ2-2	TGTGCCAGCAGCCGAGACACTAGCGGGGCGAACACCGGGGAGCTGTTTTTT	CASSRDTSGANTGELFF
TRBV30	NA	NA	TRBJ1-6	TGTGCCTGGAGTGGCAGCGTCTATAATTCACCCCTCCACTTT	CAWSGSVYNSPLHF
TRBV30	TRBD1	NA	TRBJ1-6	TGTGCCTGGAGTGCCCCCAGGACAGGCAGAAATAATTCACCCCTCCACTTT	CAWSAPRTGRNNSPLHF
TRBV18	NA	once	TRBJ2-7	TGTGCCAGCTCACCCAGTCTGGAGCCCTACGAGCAGTACTTC	CASSPSLEPYEQYF
TRBV2	NA	once	TRBJ2-7	TGTGCCAGCAGCCGATCGGCGGCCGTAACCGAGCAGTACTTC	CASSRSAAVTEQYF
TRBV11-2	NA	NA	TRBJ1-2	TGTGCCAGCAGCCTCCCGGGGACTTACCCGGTGGGTGGCTACACCTTC	CASSLPGTYPVGGYTF
TRBV10-3	NA	few	TRBJ1-1	TGTGCCATCAGTGCAAATGCAGGGAACACTGAAGCTTTCTTT	CAISANAGNTEAFF
TRBV30	NA	NA	TRBJ2-1	TGTGCCTGGAAGGCGGGCGAGTACAATGAGCAGTTCTTC	CAWKAGEYNEQFF
TRBV18	NA	NA	TRBJ2-7	TGTGCCAGCTCACCACTGGATTTAAGCGGCAGTTACTCCTACGAGCAGTACTTC	CASSPLDLSGSYSYEQYF
TRBV7-9	TRBD2	NA	TRBJ2-6	TGTGCCAGCAGCTTAGCTAGCGGGAGGTCTGGGGCCAACGTCCTGACTTTC	CASSLASGRSGANVLTF